A selection of T cell receptor beta chains follows, all from one sample in a study of blood T cell repertoires in COVID-19. The data were produced by immunoSEQ multiplex PCR, yet TCRdb's version contains in-frame clones alone and is incomplete. Of a few hundred thousand clones listed, over 75% are singletons. Sample: PBMCs or T cells enriched from blood (not recorded which). These receptors came from a woman in her 50s who had recovered from COVID-19. CDR3s include the opening cysteine and the closing phenylalanine or tryptophan. A D gene is named only where the DNA matches it firmly. A clone size is listed for some rows: how often the clone was seen (once, few, many), or a class if it is expanded.

NA	NA	TRBV7-9	TRBJ2-3	CASSHTDTQYF	TGTGCCAGCAGCCACACAGATACGCAGTATTTT
once	TRBD2	TRBV5-1	TRBJ2-7	CASSRGLAASYEQYF	TGCGCCAGCAGCCGGGGACTAGCGGCTTCCTACGAGCAGTACTTC
once	TRBD1	TRBV7-6	TRBJ2-2	CASSLAQGATGELFF	TGTGCCAGCAGCTTGGCACAGGGGGCCACCGGGGAGCTGTTTTTT
NA	NA	TRBV28	TRBJ2-3	CASSRIRGDTQYF	TGTGCCAGCAGCCGGATTCGGGGGGATACGCAGTATTTT
NA	NA	TRBV27	TRBJ2-7	CASRKGYTSYEQYF	TGTGCCAGCAGGAAGGGGTATACCTCCTACGAGCAGTACTTC
NA	NA	TRBV9	TRBJ1-3	CASNTGGNTIYF	TGTGCCAGCAACACCGGGGGAAACACCATATATTTT
few	TRBD2	TRBV6-1	TRBJ2-2	CASSEASGSTGELFF	TGTGCCAGCAGTGAAGCTAGCGGGAGCACCGGGGAGCTGTTTTTT
NA	NA	TRBV19	TRBJ2-1	CASSMVEGAYEQFF	TGTGCCAGTAGTATGGTGGAGGGGGCCTATGAGCAGTTCTTC
once	NA	TRBV7-9	TRBJ2-7	CASSLGSGLALMEEQYF	TGTGCCAGCAGCTTAGGGTCCGGGCTAGCTCTAATGGAGGAGCAGTACTTC
NA	TRBD2	TRBV5-1	TRBJ2-2	CASSRGLLTNTGELFF	TGCGCCAGCAGCCGGGGACTACTGACGAACACCGGGGAGCTGTTTTTT
NA	TRBD1	TRBV2	TRBJ1-4	CASNGQGREKLFF	TGTGCCAGCAACGGACAGGGACGGGAAAAACTGTTTTTT
once	NA	TRBV7-9	TRBJ1-5	CASSLLQQPQHF	TGTGCCAGCAGCTTACTTCAGCAGCCCCAGCATTTT
NA	TRBD2	TRBV27	TRBJ2-1	CASSLSPTSGRASYNEQFF	TGTGCCAGCAGTTTGTCCCCGACTAGCGGGAGAGCCTCCTACAATGAGCAGTTCTTC
NA	TRBD2	TRBV5-4	TRBJ2-3	CASRRLAGGRRTDTQYF	TGTGCCAGCAGAAGACTAGCGGGAGGGCGTCGCACAGATACGCAGTATTTT
NA	NA	TRBV28	TRBJ1-1	CASMPRGFGEKAFF	TGTGCCAGCATGCCGAGGGGGTTTGGGGAAAAAGCTTTCTTT
NA	TRBD1	TRBV7-9	TRBJ2-5	CASSSYRGTQETQYF	TGTGCCAGCAGCTCCTACAGGGGAACTCAAGAGACCCAGTACTTC
NA	NA	TRBV2	TRBJ2-1	CASSGDSRSYNEQFF	TGTGCCAGCAGTGGCGACAGTCGGTCCTACAATGAGCAGTTCTTC
NA	NA	TRBV27	TRBJ2-6	CASSLSRQGSILLGSGANVLTF	TGTGCCAGCAGTTTATCACGCCAGGGAAGTATTTTATTGGGCTCTGGGGCCAACGTCCTGACTTTC
NA	NA	TRBV12-3/TRBV12-4	TRBJ1-5	CASRLGNQPQHF	TGTGCCAGCAGACTAGGGAATCAGCCCCAGCATTTT
NA	TRBD1	TRBV24-1	TRBJ2-7	CATSDSTGQGHYEQYF	TGTGCCACCAGTGATTCCACGGGACAGGGTCACTACGAGCAGTACTTC
NA	NA	TRBV10-1	TRBJ2-6	CASSEAGAGANVLTF	TGCGCCAGCAGTGAGGCAGGGGCTGGGGCCAACGTCCTGACTTTC
NA	TRBD2	TRBV3-1/TRBV3-2	TRBJ2-1	CASSQGSGRAGEQFF	TGTGCCAGCAGCCAAGGGAGCGGGAGGGCCGGTGAGCAGTTCTTC
few	NA	TRBV11-2	TRBJ1-4	CASSLVGGMDEKLFF	TGTGCCAGCAGCTTAGTCGGGGGGATGGATGAAAAACTGTTTTTT
few	NA	TRBV5-1	TRBJ2-2	CASSLQQARPTGELFF	TGCGCCAGCAGCTTACAACAGGCTAGGCCCACCGGGGAGCTGTTTTTT
NA	NA	TRBV19	TRBJ1-5	CASSIEDSQPQHF	TGTGCCAGTAGTATCGAGGATTCTCAGCCCCAGCATTTT
NA	NA	TRBV18	TRBJ2-1	CASSPLIYSEQFF	TGTGCCAGCTCACCACTAATTTACAGTGAGCAGTTCTTC
NA	NA	TRBV6-5	TRBJ2-3	CATSRGGSVDTQYF	TGTGCCACCTCCAGGGGCGGGAGTGTAGATACGCAGTATTTT
once	NA	TRBV25-1	TRBJ1-3	CASSDDRFDYTIYF	TGTGCCAGCAGTGATGACAGGTTTGACTACACCATATATTTT
NA	NA	TRBV15	TRBJ1-1	CATSRVNTGTEAFF	TGTGCCACCAGCAGAGTTAATACGGGCACTGAAGCTTTCTTT
few	TRBD1	TRBV5-6	TRBJ2-7	CASSLVPTGAYEQYF	TGTGCCAGCAGCTTGGTTCCGACAGGGGCCTACGAGCAGTACTTC
NA	TRBD1	TRBV27	TRBJ2-2	CASSVKTGGANTGELFF	TGTGCCAGCAGTGTTAAGACAGGGGGCGCGAACACCGGGGAGCTGTTTTTT
NA	TRBD1	TRBV19	TRBJ1-1	CASSPWTGTEAFF	TGTGCCAGTAGTCCTTGGACAGGGACTGAAGCTTTCTTT
NA	TRBD1	TRBV5-4	TRBJ1-4	CASSVSGTVNEKLFF	TGTGCCAGCAGCGTTTCCGGGACAGTTAATGAAAAACTGTTTTTT